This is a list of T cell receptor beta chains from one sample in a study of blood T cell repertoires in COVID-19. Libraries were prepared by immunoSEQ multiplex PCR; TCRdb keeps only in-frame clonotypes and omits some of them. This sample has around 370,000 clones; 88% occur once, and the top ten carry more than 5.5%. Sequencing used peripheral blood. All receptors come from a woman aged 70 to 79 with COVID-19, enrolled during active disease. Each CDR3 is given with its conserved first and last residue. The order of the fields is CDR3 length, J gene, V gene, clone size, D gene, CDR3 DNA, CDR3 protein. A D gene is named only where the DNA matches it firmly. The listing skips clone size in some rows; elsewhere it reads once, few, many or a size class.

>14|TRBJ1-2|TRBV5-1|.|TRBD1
TGCGCCAGCAGCTTGGGTGACAGGGGATATGGCTACACCTTC
CASSLGDRGYGYTF
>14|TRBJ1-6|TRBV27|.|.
TGTGCCAGCAGACTAGCGGGGGGAAATTCACCCCTCCACTTT
CASRLAGGNSPLHF
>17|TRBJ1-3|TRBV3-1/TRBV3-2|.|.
TGTGCCAGCAGCCAAGTTTGGCGACTTAAGGTCGGAAACACCATATATTTT
CASSQVWRLKVGNTIYF
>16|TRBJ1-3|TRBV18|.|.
TGTGCCAGCTCACCCAATGAGCCGGGCTCTGGAAACACCATATATTTT
CASSPNEPGSGNTIYF
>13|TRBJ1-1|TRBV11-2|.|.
TGTGCCAGCAGCCAGTTGAGGATTAATGAAGCTTTCTTT
CASSQLRINEAFF
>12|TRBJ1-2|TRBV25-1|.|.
TGTGCCAGCAGTCAGTGGGCCCAAATCTACACCTTC
CASSQWAQIYTF
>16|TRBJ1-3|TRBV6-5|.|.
TGTGCCAGCAGTTACCAACCTACAGGGACTGGAAACACCATATATTTT
CASSYQPTGTGNTIYF
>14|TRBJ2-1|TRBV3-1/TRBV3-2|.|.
TGTGCCAGCAGCCGACGGGAGTCCTACAATGAGCAGTTCTTC
CASSRRESYNEQFF
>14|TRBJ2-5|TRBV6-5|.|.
TGTGCCAGCAGTTACGGGGCAGGGGGGGAGACCCAGTACTTC
CASSYGAGGETQYF
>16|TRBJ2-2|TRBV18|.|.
TGTGCCAGCTCACCATATCGGGGAGGAAACACCGGGGAGCTGTTTTTT
CASSPYRGGNTGELFF
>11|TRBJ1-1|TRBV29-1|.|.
TGCAGCGTTGGGGCGGGCACTGAAGCTTTCTTT
CSVGAGTEAFF
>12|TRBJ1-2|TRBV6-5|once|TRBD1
TGTGCCAGCGGGACAGAGAACTATGGCTACACCTTC
CASGTENYGYTF
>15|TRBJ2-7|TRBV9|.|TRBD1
TGTGCCAGCAGCCCAGGGGGACAGATAACCTACGAGCAGTACTTC
CASSPGGQITYEQYF
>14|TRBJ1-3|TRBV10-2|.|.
TGCGCCAGCAGTTCACAGGGACGTGGAAACACCATATATTTT
CASSSQGRGNTIYF
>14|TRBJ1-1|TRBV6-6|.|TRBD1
TGTGCCAGCAGTTACTCGGCAGGGGGCACTGAAGCTTTCTTT
CASSYSAGGTEAFF
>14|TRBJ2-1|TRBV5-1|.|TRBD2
TGCGCCAGCAGCCCGGTAGCGGGGGGGAATGAGCAGTTCTTC
CASSPVAGGNEQFF
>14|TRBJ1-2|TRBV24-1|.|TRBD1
TGTGCCACCACTTCCGGACAGGGACGAGAGGGCTACACCTTC
CATTSGQGREGYTF
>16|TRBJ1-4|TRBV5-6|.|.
TGTGCCAGCACTGTGGCAGGGAGGGAGACTAATGAAAAACTGTTTTTT
CASTVAGRETNEKLFF
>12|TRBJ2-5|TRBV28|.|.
TGTGCCAGCAGCCGGCCAGGGAAGACCCAGTACTTC
CASSRPGKTQYF
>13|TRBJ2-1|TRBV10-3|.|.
TGTGCCATCAGTCCGCGGCCCGGCGATGAGCAGTTCTTC
CAISPRPGDEQFF
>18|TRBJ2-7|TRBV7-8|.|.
TGTGCCAGCAGCTTAAGGCCTCTCCAGGGGGAGCGGGGGTACGAGCAGTACTTC
CASSLRPLQGERGYEQYF
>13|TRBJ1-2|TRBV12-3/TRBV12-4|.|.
TGTGCCAGCAGTTTGCGGGGTAACTATGGCTACACCTTC
CASSLRGNYGYTF
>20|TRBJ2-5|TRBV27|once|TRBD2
TGTGCCAGCAGTTCCCCGCCCCGGCTAGCGGGGGGCAAAATCCAAGAGACCCAGTACTTC
CASSSPPRLAGGKIQETQYF
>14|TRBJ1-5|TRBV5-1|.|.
TGCGCCAGCAGCCCGGGGGGAAGCAATCAGCCCCAGCATTTT
CASSPGGSNQPQHF
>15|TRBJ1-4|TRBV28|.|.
TGTGCCAGCAGCTCCGCCGAGTTGACTAATGAAAAACTGTTTTTT
CASSSAELTNEKLFF
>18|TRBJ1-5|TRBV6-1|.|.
TGTGCCAGCAGTGAAAGGGGGTCTGGGCCTGGGAGCAATCAGCCCCAGCATTTT
CASSERGSGPGSNQPQHF
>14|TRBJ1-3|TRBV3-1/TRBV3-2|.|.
TGTGCCAGCAGCCAAGAAGGGAGGAGAAACACCATATATTTT
CASSQEGRRNTIYF
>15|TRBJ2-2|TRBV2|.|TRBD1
TGTGCCCAAGCAGGAGGGGACAGGGTCACCGGGGAGCTGTTTTTT
CAQAGGDRVTGELFF
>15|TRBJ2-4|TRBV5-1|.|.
TGCGCCAGCAGCTTGGACAGTGCAGCCAAAAACATTCAGTACTTC
CASSLDSAAKNIQYF
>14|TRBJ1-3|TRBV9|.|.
TGTGCCAGCAGCGGCGGAGCTACCCGAAACACCATATATTTT
CASSGGATRNTIYF
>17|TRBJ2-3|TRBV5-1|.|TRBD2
TGCGCCAGCAGCTTGATAACCCGGGGGGGCGGCACAGATACGCAGTATTTT
CASSLITRGGGTDTQYF
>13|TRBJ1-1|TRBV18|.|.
TGTGCCAGCTCAGAGTTGTGGAACACTGAAGCTTTCTTT
CASSELWNTEAFF
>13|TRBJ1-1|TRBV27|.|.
TGTGCCAGCAGTTTACAGGGGTGGACTGAAGCTTTCTTT
CASSLQGWTEAFF
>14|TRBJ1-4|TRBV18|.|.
TGTGCCAGCTCACCCCCAGCACGGGGTGAAAAACTGTTTTTT
CASSPPARGEKLFF
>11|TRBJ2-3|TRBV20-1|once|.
TGCAGTGTAAGGGGGAAAGATACGCAGTATTTT
CSVRGKDTQYF
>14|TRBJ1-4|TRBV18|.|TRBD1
TGTGCCAGCTCACCCGGGACAGGGAATGAAAAACTGTTTTTT
CASSPGTGNEKLFF
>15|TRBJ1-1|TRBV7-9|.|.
TGTGCCAGCAGCTTAGCATATAACAGGCCGTATGAAGCTTTCTTT
CASSLAYNRPYEAFF
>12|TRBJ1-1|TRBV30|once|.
TGTGCTCTGCGGGGTTCGGGGACTGAAGCTTTCTTT
CALRGSGTEAFF
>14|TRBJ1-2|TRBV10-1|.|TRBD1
TGCGCCAGCAGTGACAGGGGGCAAGACTATGGCTACACCTTC
CASSDRGQDYGYTF
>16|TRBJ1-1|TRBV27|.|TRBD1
TGTGCCAGCAGTTTCTTGGGACAGGGGACAGGGGCTGAAGCTTTCTTT
CASSFLGQGTGAEAFF
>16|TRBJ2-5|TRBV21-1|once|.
TGTGCCAGCAGCAAAGCCGGGACAGGGCATGAGGAGACCCAGTACTTC
CASSKAGTGHEETQYF
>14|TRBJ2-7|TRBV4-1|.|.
TGCGCCAGCAGCCATGAGGGCGGCCTATACGAGCAGTACTTC
CASSHEGGLYEQYF
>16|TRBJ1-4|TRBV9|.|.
TGTGCCAGCAGCGTAGGAAGGGACATAACTAATGAAAAACTGTTTTTT
CASSVGRDITNEKLFF